One and the same sample provided the 20 T cell receptor beta chains below, sequenced in a study of blood T cell repertoires in COVID-19. Clones were read by immunoSEQ multiplex PCR, and TCRdb kept only the in-frame ones, dropping some. The profile shows 70,000 or so clones, about 80% of them singletons. Sequencing used peripheral blood. The receptors stem from a human donor in a cohort sampled during active COVID-19.

The chain carries TRBV7-2 and TRBJ1-1, with D unresolved. V was shortened by 0 bases and J by 7 bases, with 9 bases between the two germline ends. This CDR3 region has 13 residues. The germline gives CDR1 SGHTA, CDR2 FQGNSA. CDR3 loop: CASSLALAVEAFF. In nucleotides, the CDR3 is TGTGCCAGCAGCTTAGCGTTGGCGGTTGAAGCTTTCTTT.

The chain links TRBV5-4 to TRBJ1-2; 11 bases map to TRBD1. The CDR3 spans 17 residues. The V and J ends lost 1 base and 8 bases, in that order; junction bases with no gene match: 13. CDR1 and CDR2 from the germline V gene are SGHNT and YYREEE (reference sequence). The CDR3 region has the DNA TGTGCCAGCAGCTTGCCCGGGACAGGGGGGAGATTGGGCGGCTACACCTTC. Its translation is CASSLPGTGGRLGGYTF.

The rearrangement joins TRBV28 to TRBJ1-5; D unclear. Trimming stripped 4 bases from V and 0 bases from J, with 13 bases between. CDR1 is MDHEN and CDR2 is SYDVKM in the germline V gene. This CDR3 has 16 residues. The CDR3 loop is CASSYSSAYSNQPQHF. For the CDR3, the DNA is TGTGCCAGCAGTTACTCGAGCGCGTATAGCAATCAGCCCCAGCATTTT.

This chain links TRBV28 with TRBJ2-7; 7 nucleotides agree with TRBD1. Per the germline V gene, CDR1 is MDHEN and CDR2 is SYDVKM. The CDR3 is 17 amino acids. The trim removed 7 bases at V and 0 bases at J, leaving 15 bases unmatched. In nucleotides, the CDR3 is TGTGCCAGCATAGGGCAGGGGGTATTTCTTAGCTCCTACGAGCAGTACTTC. Its translation: CASIGQGVFLSSYEQYF.

The rearrangement joins TRBV11-1 to TRBJ2-5; 7 bases align to TRBD1. This CDR3 has 14 amino acids. CDR1 and CDR2 (germline): SGHAT, FQDESV (reference sequence). V was pared by 6 bases and J by 9 bases, with 13 bases of the junction left unmatched. CDR3 sequence reads: CASSSVGQVGAQYF. The CDR3 nucleotides are TGTGCCAGCAGTTCCGTCGGACAGGTGGGGGCCCAGTACTTC.

The rearrangement links TRBV4-3 to TRBJ1-4; 7 bases agree with TRBD1. Germline V gene lookup returns CDR1 LGHNA and CDR2 YSLEER. Losses at the gene ends were 0 bases for V and 7 bases for J; bases not matched to a gene: 5. The CDR3 length is 15 residues. CDR3 sequence (DNA): TGCGCCAGCAGCCAAGAAAGACAGGGAGGTGAAAAACTGTTTTTT. Translation gives CASSQERQGGEKLFF.

CDR3 region: CASSQGAGLQITGELFF. CDR3 nucleotides: TGTGCCAGCAGCCAAGGCGCGGGACTACAAATCACCGGGGAGCTGTTTTTT. V and J are TRBV3-1 (or the pseudogene TRBV3-2) and TRBJ2-2, with 7 bases identical to TRBD2. Trimming cost V 1 base and J 4 bases; bases outside gene matches: 9. The germline CDR1 and CDR2 sequences are LGHDT and YNNKEL (reference sequence). The CDR3 loop spans 17 amino acids.

The chain uses TRBV3-1 (or the pseudogene TRBV3-2) and TRBJ1-3; TRBD1 might be the D (6 bases). The V end lost 2 bases, the J end lost 4 bases, and 15 bases lay between the germline ends. Per germline, CDR1 LGHDT and CDR2 YNNKEL (reference sequence). This CDR3 is 16 amino acids long. The CDR3 nucleotides are TGTGCCAGCAGCCAACTCGACAGGTTCCCGGGAAACACCATATATTTT. Its protein is CASSQLDRFPGNTIYF.

The V and J genes are TRBV10-1 and TRBJ2-7, with TRBD2 as a possible D gene (6 bases). This CDR3 has 15 residues. Trimming cost V 0 bases and J 0 bases, with 9 bases left between them. Germline assignment: CDR1 WNHNN and CDR2 SYGVQD (reference sequence). CDR3 nucleotides: TGCGCCAGCAGTGAGTCGGGGACTGGCTCCTACGAGCAGTACTTC. Translated: CASSESGTGSYEQYF.

The chain joins TRBV11-3 to TRBJ2-2, with 8 nucleotides matching TRBD1. The germline CDR1 and CDR2 sequences are SGHNT and YENEEA. Trimming cost V 1 base and J 4 bases; bases outside gene matches: 5. The CDR3 runs 16 residues. The CDR3 loop reads CASSLARTGSTGELFF. CDR3 nucleotides: TGTGCCAGCAGCTTAGCCCGGACAGGGAGCACCGGGGAGCTGTTTTTT.

The chain combines TRBV4-2 with TRBJ2-7; the D gene is possibly TRBD1 (5 bases). CDR1 is LGHNA and CDR2 is YNFKEQ in the germline V gene. The germline V and J ends were trimmed by 4 bases and 1 base, with 11 bases remaining between them. This CDR3 comprises 14 residues. The CDR3 bases are TGTGCCAGCAGCCCCAGACAGCTATCCTACGAGCAGTACTTC. Amino acids: CASSPRQLSYEQYF.

The chain employs TRBV5-1 and TRBJ1-1; D is perhaps TRBD1 (6 bases). V gave up 0 bases and J gave up 1 base, with 10 bases separating them. The CDR3 totals 15 residues. Germline-derived CDR1 and CDR2 are SGHRS and YFSETQ. This CDR3 is CASSLGQGSNTEAFF. Here the CDR3 DNA reads TGCGCCAGCAGCTTGGGCCAGGGGTCGAACACTGAAGCTTTCTTT.

The V call is TRBV29-1, the J call TRBJ1-1; TRBD1 is a possible D gene (5 bases). V gave up 2 bases and J gave up 5 bases, with 12 bases separating them. Germline CDR1 reads SQVTM; CDR2 reads ANQGSEA. The CDR3 covers 13 residues. The CDR3 DNA reads as TGCAGCGTTGAATTCGTGGAGGGGACTGAAGCTTTCTTT. This codes for CSVEFVEGTEAFF.

The V and J genes are TRBV2 and TRBJ1-1, with TRBD1 matching 7 bases. V gave up 10 bases and J gave up 4 bases; unmatched junction bases: 3. Germline CDR1 is SNHLY and CDR2 is FYNNEI. The CDR3 contains 11 residues. CDR3 loop: CAIQGGTEAFF. As DNA, the CDR3 is TGTGCCATCCAGGGGGGCACTGAAGCTTTCTTT. The full variable domain, completed using reference TRBV2 and TRBJ1-1, is EPEVTQTPSHQVTQMGQEVILRCVPISNHLYFYWYRQILGQKVEFLVSFYNNEISEKSEIFDDQFSVERPDGSNFTLKIRSTKLEDSAMYFCAIQGGTEAFFGQGTRLTVV.

This chain connects TRBV29-1 to TRBJ1-4, with D perhaps matching TRBD1 (5 bases). CDR1 is SQVTM, CDR2 ANQGSEA, per germline. The CDR3 is 13 amino acids. V lost 4 bases, J lost 7 bases, and 13 bases lay in between. The CDR3 loop is CSVVGQPGEKLFF. The CDR3 DNA follows: TGCAGCGTTGTGGGGCAGCCTGGTGAAAAACTGTTTTTT.

The genes are TRBV6-5 and TRBJ2-7, with D unresolved. The CDR3 spans 15 residues. CDR1 MNHEY and CDR2 SVGAGI come from the germline V gene. Trimming removed 0 bases at V and 2 bases at J, with 11 bases between. CDR3 amino acids: CASSYSFATTYEQYF. The CDR3 DNA is TGTGCCAGCAGTTACTCCTTTGCAACAACCTACGAGCAGTACTTC.

The chain links TRBV5-1 to TRBJ2-1, with 11 nucleotides matching TRBD2. V gave up 0 bases and J gave up 9 bases; unmatched junction bases: 11. The CDR3 totals 17 residues. Germline values: CDR1 SGHRS, CDR2 YFSETQ. CDR3 region: CASSLGALAGEDSEQFF. CDR3 nucleotide sequence: TGCGCCAGCAGCTTGGGGGCACTAGCGGGAGAGGATAGTGAGCAGTTCTTC.

The rearrangement joins TRBV9 to TRBJ1-6; a weak D match, TRBD1 (5 bases). Trimming stripped 0 bases from V and 11 bases from J, with 12 bases between. The germline V gene encodes CDR1 SGDLS and CDR2 YYNGEE. CDR3 length equals 14 residues. As DNA, the CDR3 is TGTGCCAGCAGCGTAGAAGCAGGGTTGACACCCCTCCACTTT. It encodes CASSVEAGLTPLHF.

In this sample, this clone turned up a few times. The chain carries TRBV5-1 and TRBJ2-7, with TRBD1 matching 9 bases. There are 15 residues in the CDR3. Germline lookup yields CDR1 SGHRS and CDR2 YFSETQ. V shed 2 bases, J shed 0 bases, and the junction held 3 bases outside the gene matches. Here the CDR3 reads CASSFSGQGSYEQYF. The CDR3 DNA reads as TGCGCCAGCAGCTTTTCGGGACAGGGCTCCTACGAGCAGTACTTC.

The chain uses TRBV28 and TRBJ1-2; possible D gene TRBD1, 5 bases. Germline CDR1 is MDHEN and CDR2 is SYDVKM. The CDR3 spans 14 residues. V lost 9 bases and J lost 5, with 19 bases in between. The CDR3 nucleotides are TGTGCCAGTCAAGGGGTCTCCAAGTGGTATGGCTACACCTTC. Encoded protein: CASQGVSKWYGYTF.